The rows below give T cell receptor beta chains drawn from one sample of a study of blood T cell repertoires in COVID-19. Sequencing used immunoSEQ multiplex PCR; TCRdb keeps in-frame clones, though not all of them. Here the sample spans 100,000 to 120,000 clones, about 70% being singletons. The sequenced material came from peripheral blood. The receptors come from a woman aged 60-75 years with acute or convalescent COVID-19. The conserved cysteine and the conserved F or W are not part of the CDR3 here. Fields, in order: CDR3 protein, V gene, clone size. Size tells how often a clone was seen (once, few, many) or the class of an expanded clone, and some rows leave it out.

CDR3: SVGRDRDSPLH; V: TRBV29-1; size: NA
CDR3: ASSSSRRDSGNTIY; V: TRBV7-9; size: NA
CDR3: ASSRWTGPNEKLF; V: TRBV3-1/TRBV3-2; size: NA
CDR3: ASSLLGGGSGANVLT; V: TRBV5-1; size: NA
CDR3: ASRLTDNSPLH; V: TRBV2; size: NA
CDR3: ASRSSSGNPTDTQY; V: TRBV4-2; size: NA
CDR3: ASSPLPPLAGGEDEQF; V: TRBV27; size: NA
CDR3: AISERGGSSYEQY; V: TRBV10-3; size: NA
CDR3: AWTSSSRNSPLH; V: TRBV30; size: NA
CDR3: ASSLRDRGLQETQY; V: TRBV2; size: NA
CDR3: ASSLAGDRKNIQY; V: TRBV5-1; size: few
CDR3: ASSLGFLQETQY; V: TRBV7-3; size: few
CDR3: ASSLGQHSTGELF; V: TRBV5-1; size: NA
CDR3: SVSGTPNQPQH; V: TRBV29-1; size: NA
CDR3: ASSEWGRGDTEAF; V: TRBV9; size: NA